By frequency in the sample, the clone carrying this T cell receptor (beta chain) is medium-sized. Its specificity is unknown. This sample stems from a study of response to subunit inactivated influenza vaccine. General study points: Few additional T cells are recruited per seasonal influenza vaccination, authors suggested.

Trimming pared 0 bases from V and 0 bases from J, leaving 11 bases between. CDR3 length: 17 amino acids. Germline V CDR1 and CDR2: LGHNA, YSLEER. TCRdb ran MiXCR on the RT-PCR reads and lists one entry per CDR3 protein. The sample lists about 520,000 distinct CDR3 sequences; around 25% were seen once. The sequence was obtained from a man over 45 who received an inactivated influenza vaccine. The genes are TRBV4-3 and TRBJ2-2, with D perhaps TRBD1 (5 bases). The sample consisted of CD4+ T cells sorted from PBMCs, taken more than 4 days after vaccination. The DNA of the CDR3 is TGCGCCAGCAGCCAAGACAGGGTTCCCCCGAACACCGGGGAGCTGTTTTTT. It yields the protein CASSQDRVPPNTGELFF.